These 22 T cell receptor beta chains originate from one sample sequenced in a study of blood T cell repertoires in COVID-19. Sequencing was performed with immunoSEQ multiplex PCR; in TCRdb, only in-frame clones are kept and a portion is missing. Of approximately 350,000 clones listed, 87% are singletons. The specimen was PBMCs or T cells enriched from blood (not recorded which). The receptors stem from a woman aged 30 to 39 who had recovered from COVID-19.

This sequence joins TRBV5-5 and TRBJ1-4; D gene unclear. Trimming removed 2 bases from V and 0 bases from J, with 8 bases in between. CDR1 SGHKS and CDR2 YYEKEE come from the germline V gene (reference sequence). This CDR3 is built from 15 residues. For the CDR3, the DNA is TGTGCCAGCAGCTTCGGTCTGACAACTAATGAAAAACTGTTTTTT. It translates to CASSFGLTTNEKLFF.

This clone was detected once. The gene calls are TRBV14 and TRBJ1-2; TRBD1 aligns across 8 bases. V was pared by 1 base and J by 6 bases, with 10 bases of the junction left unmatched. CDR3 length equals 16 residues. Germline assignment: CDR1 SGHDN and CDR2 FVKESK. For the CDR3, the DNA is TGTGCCAGCAGCCAAGCAAGGACAGGGAGATTAAATGGCTACACCTTC. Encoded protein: CASSQARTGRLNGYTF.

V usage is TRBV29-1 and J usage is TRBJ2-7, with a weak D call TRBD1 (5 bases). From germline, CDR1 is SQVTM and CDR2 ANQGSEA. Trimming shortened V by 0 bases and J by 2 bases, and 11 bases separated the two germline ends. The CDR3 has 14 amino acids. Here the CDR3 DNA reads TGCAGCGTTGAAGATGGGCAGGGAACCTACGAGCAGTACTTC. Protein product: CSVEDGQGTYEQYF.

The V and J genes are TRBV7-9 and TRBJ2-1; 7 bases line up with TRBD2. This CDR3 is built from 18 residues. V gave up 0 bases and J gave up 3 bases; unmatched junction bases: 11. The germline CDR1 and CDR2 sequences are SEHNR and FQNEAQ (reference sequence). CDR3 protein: CASSLATTGVAGYNEQFF. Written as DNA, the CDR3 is TGTGCCAGCAGCTTAGCGACAACGGGGGTAGCGGGCTACAATGAGCAGTTCTTC.

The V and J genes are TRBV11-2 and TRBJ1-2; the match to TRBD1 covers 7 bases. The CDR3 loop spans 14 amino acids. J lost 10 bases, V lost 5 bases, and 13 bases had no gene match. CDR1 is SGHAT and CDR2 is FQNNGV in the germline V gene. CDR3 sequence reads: CASSRGGGYPVYTF. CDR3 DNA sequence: TGTGCCAGCAGCCGAGGGGGCGGTTATCCAGTCTACACCTTC. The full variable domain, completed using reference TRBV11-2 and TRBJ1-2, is EAGVAQSPRYKIIEKRQSVAFWCNPISGHATLYWYQQILGQGPKLLIQFQNNGVVDDSQLPKDRFSAERLKGVDSTLKIQPAKLEDSAVYLCASSRGGGYPVYTFGSGTRLTVV.

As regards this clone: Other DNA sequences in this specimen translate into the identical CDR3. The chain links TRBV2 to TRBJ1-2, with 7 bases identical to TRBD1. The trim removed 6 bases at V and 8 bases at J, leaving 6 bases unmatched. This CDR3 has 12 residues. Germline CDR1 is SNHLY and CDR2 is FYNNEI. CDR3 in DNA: TGTGCCAGCAGGGGAACAGGGGACGGCTACACCTTC. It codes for CASRGTGDGYTF.

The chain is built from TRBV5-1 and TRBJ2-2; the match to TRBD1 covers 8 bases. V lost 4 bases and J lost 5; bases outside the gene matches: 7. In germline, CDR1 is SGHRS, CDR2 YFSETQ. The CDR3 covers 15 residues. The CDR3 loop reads CASSPGTGETGELFF. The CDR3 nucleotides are TGCGCCAGCAGCCCAGGGACAGGAGAGACCGGGGAGCTGTTTTTT. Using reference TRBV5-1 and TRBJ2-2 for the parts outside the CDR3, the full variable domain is KAGVTQTPRYLIKTRGQQVTLSCSPISGHRSVSWYQQTPGQGLQFLFEYFSETQRNKGNFPGRFSGRQFSNSRSEMNVSTLELGDSALYLCASSPGTGETGELFFGEGSRLTVL.

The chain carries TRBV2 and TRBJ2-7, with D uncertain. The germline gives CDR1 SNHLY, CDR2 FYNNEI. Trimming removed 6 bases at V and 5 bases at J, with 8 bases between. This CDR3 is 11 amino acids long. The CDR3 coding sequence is TGTGCCAGCAGCTACTATGACGAGCAGTACTTC. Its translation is CASSYYDEQYF.

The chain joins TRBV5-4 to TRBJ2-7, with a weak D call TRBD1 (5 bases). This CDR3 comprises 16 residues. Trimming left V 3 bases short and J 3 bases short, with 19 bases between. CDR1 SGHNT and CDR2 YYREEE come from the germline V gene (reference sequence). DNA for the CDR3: TGTGCCAGCAGCTCCGGACAAAGCAGACGGAGCTACGAGCAGTACTTC. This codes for CASSSGQSRRSYEQYF.

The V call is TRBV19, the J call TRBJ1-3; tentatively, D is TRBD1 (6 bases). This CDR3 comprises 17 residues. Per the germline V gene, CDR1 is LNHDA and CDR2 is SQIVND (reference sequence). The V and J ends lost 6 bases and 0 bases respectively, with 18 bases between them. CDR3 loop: CASRLGQGRASGNTIYF. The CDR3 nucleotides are TGTGCCAGTAGGTTGGGGCAGGGGAGAGCCTCTGGAAACACCATATATTTT.

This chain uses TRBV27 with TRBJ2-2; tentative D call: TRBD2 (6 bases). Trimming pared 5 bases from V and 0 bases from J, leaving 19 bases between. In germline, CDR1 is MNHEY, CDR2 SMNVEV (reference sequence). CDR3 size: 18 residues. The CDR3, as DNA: TGTGCCAGCAGTGACCATGATGTAGCGGACACGAACACCGGGGAGCTGTTTTTT. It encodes CASSDHDVADTNTGELFF.

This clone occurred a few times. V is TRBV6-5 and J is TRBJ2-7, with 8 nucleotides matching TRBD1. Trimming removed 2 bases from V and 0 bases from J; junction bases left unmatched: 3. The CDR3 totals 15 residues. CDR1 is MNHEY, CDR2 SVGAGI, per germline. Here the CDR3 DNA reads TGTGCCAGCAGTTACCGGGACAGGTTCTCCTACGAGCAGTACTTC. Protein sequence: CASSYRDRFSYEQYF.

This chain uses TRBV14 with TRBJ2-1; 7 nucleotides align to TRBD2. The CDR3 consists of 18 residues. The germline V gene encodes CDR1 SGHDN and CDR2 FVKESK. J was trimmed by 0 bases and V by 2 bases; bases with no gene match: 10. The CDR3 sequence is CASSQHGGLPSSYNEQFF. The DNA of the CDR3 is TGTGCCAGCAGCCAACATGGGGGACTACCGAGCTCCTACAATGAGCAGTTCTTC.

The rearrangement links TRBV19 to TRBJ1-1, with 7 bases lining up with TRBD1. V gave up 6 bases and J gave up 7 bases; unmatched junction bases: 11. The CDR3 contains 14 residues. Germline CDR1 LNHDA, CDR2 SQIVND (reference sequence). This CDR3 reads CASRTIGTAIEAFF. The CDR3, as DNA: TGTGCCAGTAGAACAATTGGGACAGCGATTGAAGCTTTCTTT. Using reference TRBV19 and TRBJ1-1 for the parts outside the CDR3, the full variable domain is DGGITQSPKYLFRKEGQNVTLSCEQNLNHDAMYWYRQDPGQGLRLIYYSQIVNDFQKGDIAEGYSVSREKKESFPLTVTSAQKNPTAFYLCASRTIGTAIEAFFGQGTRLTVV.

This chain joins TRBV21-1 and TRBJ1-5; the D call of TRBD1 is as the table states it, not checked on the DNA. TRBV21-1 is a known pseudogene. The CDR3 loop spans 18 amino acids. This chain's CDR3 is CASSKEGQAYYSNQPQHF. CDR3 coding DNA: TGTGCCAGCAGCAAGGAGGGACAGGCGTACTATAGCAATCAGCCCCAGCATTTT.

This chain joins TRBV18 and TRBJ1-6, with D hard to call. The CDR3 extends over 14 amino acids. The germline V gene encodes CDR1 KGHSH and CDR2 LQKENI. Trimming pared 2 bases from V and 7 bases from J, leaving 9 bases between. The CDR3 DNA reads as TGTGCCAGCTCACCAAGGGAGGGAAATTCACCCCTCCACTTT. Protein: CASSPREGNSPLHF. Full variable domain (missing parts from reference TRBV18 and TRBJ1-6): NAGVMQNPRHLVRRRGQEARLRCSPMKGHSHVYWYRQLPEEGLKFMVYLQKENIIDESGMPKERFSAEFPKEGPSILRIQQVVRGDSAAYFCASSPREGNSPLHFGNGTRLTVT.

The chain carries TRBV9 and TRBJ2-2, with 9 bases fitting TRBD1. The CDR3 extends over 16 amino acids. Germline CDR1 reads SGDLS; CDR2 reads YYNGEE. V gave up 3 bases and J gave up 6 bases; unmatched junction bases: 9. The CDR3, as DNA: TGTGCCAGCAGCGCCACAGGGGGCGCATTATCCGGGGAGCTGTTTTTT. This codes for CASSATGGALSGELFF.

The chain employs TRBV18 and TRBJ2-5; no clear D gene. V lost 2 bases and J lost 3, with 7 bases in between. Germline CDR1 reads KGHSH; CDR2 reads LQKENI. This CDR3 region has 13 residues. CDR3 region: CASSPFQKETQYF. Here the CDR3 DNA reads TGTGCCAGCTCACCATTCCAGAAAGAGACCCAGTACTTC. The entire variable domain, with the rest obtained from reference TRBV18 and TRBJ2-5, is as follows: NAGVMQNPRHLVRRRGQEARLRCSPMKGHSHVYWYRQLPEEGLKFMVYLQKENIIDESGMPKERFSAEFPKEGPSILRIQQVVRGDSAAYFCASSPFQKETQYFGPGTRLLVL.

The CDR3 protein is CASSYQPGVSGANVLTF. The CDR3 DNA reads TGTGCCAGCAGCTACCAACCGGGGGTCTCTGGGGCCAACGTCCTGACTTTC. V is TRBV5-4 and J is TRBJ2-6; a possible D gene is TRBD2 (6 bases). Looked up from germline, CDR1 is SGHNT and CDR2 is YYREEE (reference sequence). The V gene lost 3 bases and the J gene lost 0 bases, with 13 bases spanning the gap. The CDR3 is made up of 17 amino acids.

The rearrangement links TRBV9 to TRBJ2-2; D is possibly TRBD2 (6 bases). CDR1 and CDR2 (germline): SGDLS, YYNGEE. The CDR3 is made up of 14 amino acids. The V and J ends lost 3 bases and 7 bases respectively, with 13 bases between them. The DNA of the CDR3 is TGTGCCAGCAGCGGGGACTCTAGGGGCGGGGAGCTGTTTTTT. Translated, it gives CASSGDSRGGELFF.

CDR3 sequence reads: CASKEREHTDTQYF. The CDR3 DNA follows: TGTGCCAGCAAAGAGCGGGAACACACAGATACGCAGTATTTT. The chain joins TRBV6-5 to TRBJ2-3, with 7 nucleotides matching TRBD2. This CDR3 has 14 amino acids. The J segment lost 2 bases and the V segment lost 7 bases, leaving 6 bases of the junction unmatched. Germline values: CDR1 MNHEY, CDR2 SVGAGI.

CDR3 amino acids: CASSPGTGGSEQYF. For the CDR3, the DNA is TGTGCCAGCAGCCCCGGGACAGGGGGAAGCGAGCAGTACTTC. This chain joins TRBV7-9 and TRBJ2-7; 11 bases agree with TRBD1. The V and J ends lost 5 bases and 6 bases, in that order; junction bases with no gene match: 6. This CDR3 is built from 14 residues. CDR1 and CDR2 from the germline V gene are SEHNR and FQNEAQ (reference sequence).